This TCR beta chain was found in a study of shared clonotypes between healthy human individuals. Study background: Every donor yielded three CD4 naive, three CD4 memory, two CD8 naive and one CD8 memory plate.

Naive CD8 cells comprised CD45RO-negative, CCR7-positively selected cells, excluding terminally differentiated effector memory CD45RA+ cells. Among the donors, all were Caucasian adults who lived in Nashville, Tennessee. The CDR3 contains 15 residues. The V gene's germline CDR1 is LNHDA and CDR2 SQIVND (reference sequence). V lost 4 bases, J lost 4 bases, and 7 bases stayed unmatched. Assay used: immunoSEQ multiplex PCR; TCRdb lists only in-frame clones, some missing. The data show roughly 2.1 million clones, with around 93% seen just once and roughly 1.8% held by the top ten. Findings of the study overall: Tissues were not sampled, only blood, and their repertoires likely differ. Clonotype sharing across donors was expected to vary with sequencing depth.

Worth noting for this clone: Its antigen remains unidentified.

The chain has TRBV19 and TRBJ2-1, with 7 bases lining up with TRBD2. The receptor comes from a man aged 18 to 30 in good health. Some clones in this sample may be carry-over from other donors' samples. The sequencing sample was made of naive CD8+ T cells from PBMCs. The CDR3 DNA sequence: TGTGCCAGTAGTAACCCAGCGGGATCTTACAATGAGCAGTTCTTC. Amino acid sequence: CASSNPAGSYNEQFF. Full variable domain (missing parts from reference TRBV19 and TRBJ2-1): DGGITQSPKYLFRKEGQNVTLSCEQNLNHDAMYWYRQDPGQGLRLIYYSQIVNDFQKGDIAEGYSVSREKKESFPLTVTSAQKNPTAFYLCASSNPAGSYNEQFFGPGTRLTVL.